This TCR beta chain originates from a study of T cell repertoires in cytomegalovirus infection. The overall study: Epitope selection comprised recently identified HLA-C-restricted CMV epitopes and well-studied HLA-B-restricted CMV epitopes. Indications of both CMV infection and matching HLA type were provided by public TCR beta signatures. Findings and limits, study-wide: CMV-specific TCR beta clonotypes restricted by HLA-C dominated the ex vivo response. Cumulated frequencies of public TCR beta families served to identify carriers of CMV plus the relevant HLA.

In TCRdb, the reads were re-called with MiXCR into one record per CDR3 protein. The table has under 500,000 distinct CDR3 sequences, roughly 42% seen once. There are many counts of this clonotype. Its specificity is unknown. The specimen was cultured PBMCs, collected from culture after CMV antigen stimulation. This receptor was taken from a human donor in good health (CMV status not recorded). Some clones in this sample may be carry-over from other donors' samples.

The CDR3 region is CASSFQGGQETQYF. CDR3 bases: TGTGCCAGCAGCTTCCAGGGGGGACAAGAGACCCAGTACTTC. The chain links TRBV7-2 to TRBJ2-5, with D possibly matching TRBD1 (7 bases). This CDR3 comprises 14 residues. The germline gives CDR1 SGHTA, CDR2 FQGNSA. V lost 3 bases to trimming and J lost 2 bases, with 10 bases between them. Filled out from reference TRBV7-2 and TRBJ2-5, the complete variable domain reads GAGVSQSPSNKVTEKGKDVELRCDPISGHTALYWYRQSLGQGLEFLIYFQGNSAPDKSGLPSDRFSAERTGGSVSTLTIQRTQQEDSAVYLCASSFQGGQETQYFGPGTRLLVL.